This TCR beta chain was observed in a study of T cell responses to AZD1222 COVID-19 vaccine. Study as a whole: Second doses were pooled across both intervals (about 4 or about 12 weeks).

Worth noting for this clone: Its antigen is currently unknown.

Assay: immunoSEQ multiplex PCR; the TCRdb copy retains only in-frame clones and omits some. This table holds 200,000 to 300,000 clones, 80% to 95% found once. The germline V gene has CDR1 LNHNV and CDR2 YYDKDF (reference sequence). Trimming removed 0 bases at V and 3 bases at J, with 13 bases between. The CDR3 is 16 amino acids. Study-level points and caveats: Clonal diversity may have been underestimated, and the donors were mostly white British, with more females than males.

J is TRBJ2-3 and V is TRBV15; maybe TRBD2 (6 bases). The starting material was peripheral blood, obtained on day 0 of AZD1222 vaccination. The source of this sequence is an adult in good health. The CDR3 sequence is CATSREWGSGTDTQYF. The CDR3 DNA reads as TGTGCCACCAGCAGAGAATGGGGGAGCGGGACAGATACGCAGTATTTT.